The sequence of this T cell receptor (beta chain) was determined in a study of Ad26.COV2.S vaccination and SARS-CoV-2 variants. The table came from immunoSEQ multiplex PCR; TCRdb's copy has only in-frame clones and leaves some out. The sample contains roughly 400,000 clones, 89% of which appear only once. Germline-derived CDR1 and CDR2 are SGDLS and YYNGEE. After removal of 4 bases from V and 5 bases from J, the junction contained 8 bases not matched to a gene. This CDR3 comprises 18 residues. Treatment of the sample: roughly 20 received Ad26.COV2.S at low or high dose, single or two shots; about 5 received placebo; per-sample allocation not given. Vaccine and placebo recipients were sampled on day 63 after the first injection.

This chain links TRBV9 with TRBJ2-2; 16 bases line up with TRBD2. The sample was peripheral blood, taken in a trial of Ad26.COV2.S vaccine versus placebo. The TCR sequence derives from a person between 18 and 60 years old who received the Ad26.COV2.S COVID-19 vaccine or a placebo. The chain's CDR3 is CASSLGTSGRARTGELFF. CDR3 DNA: TGTGCCAGCAGCCTTGGGACTAGCGGGAGGGCCCGTACCGGGGAGCTGTTTTTT.